This entry lists 28 T cell receptor beta chains sequenced from one sample in a study of CD8 T cells in Susac syndrome. With random hexamers, about 0.5 to 1 ug RNA was reverse transcribed. TCRdb reanalysed the immunoSEQ multiplex PCR reads using MiXCR and keeps one entry per CDR3 protein. The profile shows under 200,000 distinct CDR3 sequences, roughly 94% of them singletons. The specimen was CD4+ T cells from PBMCs. All receptors derive from a human donor in good health.

The rearrangement links TRBV5-4 to TRBJ2-6; D unclear. The germline V gene has CDR1 SGHNT and CDR2 YYREEE (reference sequence). Trimming cost V 4 bases and J 2 bases, with 13 bases left between them. The CDR3 spans 16 residues. The CDR3 protein is CASSPWFGTGANVLTF. The CDR3 nucleotides read TGTGCCAGCAGCCCTTGGTTTGGGACTGGGGCCAACGTCCTGACTTTC.

This sequence joins TRBV5-1 and TRBJ2-7, with 14 positions matching TRBD2. Germline V lookup: CDR1 SGHRS, CDR2 YFSETQ. This CDR3 has 16 residues. Losses at the gene ends were 4 bases for V and 2 bases for J; bases not matched to a gene: 5. The DNA for the CDR3 is TGCGCCAGCAGCGCGGGACTAGCGGGGGCCGCCTACGAGCAGTACTTC. Protein sequence: CASSAGLAGAAYEQYF.

The chain joins TRBV20-1 to TRBJ2-7, with D tentatively TRBD2 (5 bases). The CDR3 runs 11 residues. V lost 3 bases and J lost 6, with 9 bases in between. Germline CDR1 and CDR2: DFQATT and SNEGSKA (reference sequence). CDR3 sequence (DNA): TGCAGTGCTAGCGGGGAACGCGAGCAGTACTTC. It specifies CSASGEREQYF.

The CDR3 sequence is CASSYGLAKNIQYF. In nucleotides, the CDR3 is TGTGCCAGCAGTTACGGACTAGCCAAAAACATTCAGTACTTC. The J gene is TRBJ2-4, the V gene TRBV6-2 or TRBV6-3; the D gene is possibly TRBD2 (5 bases). CDR1 and CDR2 from the germline V gene are MNHEY and SVGEGT. V was pared by 2 bases and J by 0 bases, with 5 bases between. This CDR3 spans 14 amino acids.

This clonotype has only one observation. The CDR3 is CASSSPDGDEQYF. The CDR3 DNA follows: TGTGCCAGCAGCTCCCCTGACGGCGACGAGCAGTACTTC. The chain uses TRBV7-9 and TRBJ2-7; no clear D gene. In germline, CDR1 is SEHNR, CDR2 FQNEAQ (reference sequence). There are 13 residues in the CDR3. Trimming pared 4 bases from V and 5 bases from J, leaving 12 bases between.

The chain combines TRBV5-1 with TRBJ2-5; D uncertain. V dropped 4 bases and J dropped 1 base, with 8 bases sitting between them. Germline V gives CDR1 SGHRS, CDR2 YFSETQ. This CDR3 spans 13 amino acids. The CDR3 loop reads CASSPSAQETQYF. The CDR3 DNA reads as TGCGCCAGCAGCCCGTCGGCCCAAGAGACCCAGTACTTC.

V gene TRBV12-3 or TRBV12-4 combines with J gene TRBJ1-5, with D maybe TRBD1 (6 bases). V was pared by 5 bases and J by 3 bases, with 17 bases between. CDR3 length: 16 amino acids. CDR3: CASSPFSGTNNQPQHF. The CDR3 DNA follows: TGTGCCAGCAGTCCCTTCTCCGGGACAAACAATCAGCCCCAGCATTTT.

This chain connects TRBV5-1 to TRBJ2-1; no definite D call. The germline V gene has CDR1 SGHRS and CDR2 YFSETQ. The CDR3 consists of 14 residues. The V gene lost 1 base and the J gene lost 5 bases, with 10 bases spanning the gap. In DNA form, the CDR3 reads TGCGCCAGCAGCTTGTCACCACAGAACAATGAGCAGTTCTTC. This codes for CASSLSPQNNEQFF.

This sequence joins TRBV24-1 and TRBJ1-1; no firm D call. There are 17 residues in the CDR3. Germline V gene sequence: CDR1 KGHDR, CDR2 SFDVKD. V was cut by 4 bases and J by 3 bases, with 20 bases left in between. The CDR3 DNA follows: TGTGCCACCAGTGACCCCCCGCAGATTCCTAGACACACTGAAGCTTTCTTT. Its translation: CATSDPPQIPRHTEAFF.

The gene calls are TRBV2 and TRBJ1-1; D not resolved. V was clipped by 2 bases and J by 2 bases, with 12 bases between them. CDR3 length: 15 amino acids. Germline values: CDR1 SNHLY, CDR2 FYNNEI. The CDR3 coding sequence is TGTGCCAGCAGTGAAAGGGTAGTGTTAAACACTGAAGCTTTCTTT. Translation: CASSERVVLNTEAFF.

This chain uses TRBV27 with TRBJ1-5, with 9 bases aligning to TRBD1. CDR3 size: 16 residues. V lost 8 bases to trimming and J lost 3 bases; unmatched junction nucleotides: 11. CDR1 is MNHEY, CDR2 SMNVEV, per germline (reference sequence). DNA for the CDR3: TGTGCCAGCCGGATGACTACAGGGGGCACCAATCAGCCCCAGCATTTT. The encoded protein is CASRMTTGGTNQPQHF.

V and J are TRBV15 and TRBJ2-2, with TRBD2 as a possible D gene (6 bases). In germline, CDR1 is LNHNV, CDR2 YYDKDF (reference sequence). Trimming took off 5 bases at V and 5 bases at J, with 6 bases between the two ends. CDR3 length equals 12 residues. CDR3 region: CATSRETGELFF. CDR3 sequence (DNA): TGTGCCACCAGCCGGGAGACCGGGGAGCTGTTTTTT.

This chain links TRBV4-3 with TRBJ2-1; 7 bases map to TRBD1. Germline V lookup: CDR1 LGHNA, CDR2 YSLEER. V was pared by 1 base and J by 6 bases, with 3 bases of the junction left unmatched. The CDR3 is 14 amino acids. CDR3 in amino acids: CASSQGTGSNEQFF. CDR3 DNA sequence: TGCGCCAGCAGCCAAGGGACAGGAAGCAATGAGCAGTTCTTC.

V is TRBV20-1 and J is TRBJ1-2; D is unresolved. The CDR3 totals 12 residues. The germline gives CDR1 DFQATT, CDR2 SNEGSKA (reference sequence). The germline V and J ends were trimmed by 5 bases and 5 bases, with 12 bases remaining between them. For the CDR3, the DNA is TGCAGTGCTGGGGAGGACGCTTATGGCTACACCTTC. Translated, it gives CSAGEDAYGYTF.

J is TRBJ1-1 and V is TRBV12-3 or TRBV12-4; maybe TRBD1 (5 bases). The CDR3 totals 13 residues. V was pared by 3 bases and J by 1 base, with 6 bases between. CDR3: CASSFQGNTEAFF. The CDR3 nucleotides read TGTGCCAGCAGTTTCCAGGGGAACACTGAAGCTTTCTTT.

CDR3 amino acids: CASRWDRGREQYV. The CDR3 DNA sequence: TGCGCCAGCAGGTGGGACAGGGGGCGCGAGCAGTACGTC. The J gene is TRBJ2-7, the V gene TRBV5-1; the match to TRBD1 covers 12 bases. V was clipped by 5 bases and J by 6 bases; unmatched bases: 3. Per the germline V gene, CDR1 is SGHRS and CDR2 is YFSETQ. The CDR3 covers 13 residues.

This chain joins TRBV18 and TRBJ2-7, with 7 bases lining up with TRBD1. The CDR3 spans 13 residues. Trimming took 4 bases from V and 3 from J; bases not matched to a gene: 3. CDR1 KGHSH and CDR2 LQKENI come from the germline V gene. The CDR3 DNA follows: TGTGCCAGCTCACTAGGACAGGACTACGAGCAGTACTTC. As protein: CASSLGQDYEQYF.

The chain recombines TRBV15 with TRBJ2-2; weak D call: TRBD2 (6 bases). The germline V gene has CDR1 LNHNV and CDR2 YYDKDF (reference sequence). V lost 0 bases and J 3 bases, leaving 11 bases between the germline ends. CDR3 length: 16 residues. This CDR3 reads CATSREARRDTGELFF. The DNA for the CDR3 is TGTGCCACCAGCAGAGAAGCACGGAGGGACACCGGGGAGCTGTTTTTT.

The chain links TRBV24-1 to TRBJ2-5, with D perhaps matching TRBD2 (7 bases). Trimming pared 5 bases from V and 0 bases from J, leaving 15 bases between. Germline CDR1 KGHDR, CDR2 SFDVKD. CDR3 size: 16 residues. The CDR3 DNA is TGTGCCACCAGTGGAGGGGGGGTGAGTTACCAAGAGACCCAGTACTTC. Amino acids: CATSGGGVSYQETQYF.

The chain links TRBV6-6 to TRBJ2-1; tentatively, D is TRBD1 or TRBD2 (6 bases each). Germline lookup yields CDR1 MNHNY and CDR2 SVGAGI (reference sequence). CDR3 length: 14 residues. Trimming took off 3 bases at V and 9 bases at J, with 15 bases between the two ends. The chain's CDR3 is CASSYGGLGGEQFF. CDR3 bases: TGTGCCAGCAGTTATGGGGGCCTGGGAGGTGAGCAGTTCTTC.

The genes are TRBV18 and TRBJ1-1; D remains unclear. The CDR3 consists of 17 residues. Germline loops: CDR1 KGHSH, CDR2 LQKENI. The ends were cut back, 3 bases at V and 4 bases at J, with 21 bases in the middle. CDR3: CASSPLSLRVLGTEAFF. CDR3 nucleotide sequence: TGTGCCAGCTCACCCCTTTCCCTCCGGGTCCTGGGCACTGAAGCTTTCTTT.

The chain is built from TRBV3-1 and TRBJ2-1; a possible D gene is TRBD2 (6 bases). The ends were cut back, 9 bases at V and 3 bases at J, with 18 bases in the middle. Per germline, CDR1 LGHDT and CDR2 YNNKEL (reference sequence). CDR3 length: 15 amino acids. CDR3 sequence (DNA): TGTGCCAGTAAGGGCTGGGGCGGGAACTACAATGAGCAGTTCTTC. This codes for CASKGWGGNYNEQFF.

The gene calls are TRBV27 and TRBJ2-7; no clear D gene. V was shortened by 5 bases and J by 5 bases, with 16 bases between the two germline ends. The V gene's germline CDR1 is MNHEY and CDR2 SMNVEV (reference sequence). The CDR3 contains 14 residues. CDR3 protein: CASSRRWGMDEQYV. The CDR3 DNA sequence: TGTGCCAGCAGTAGGCGATGGGGAATGGACGAGCAGTACGTC.

This chain connects TRBV7-2 to TRBJ2-3; no clear D gene. Trimming stripped 4 bases from V and 2 bases from J, with 7 bases between. The CDR3 is made up of 13 amino acids. Germline CDR1 SGHTA, CDR2 FQGNSA. As DNA, the CDR3 is TGTGCCAGCAGCTCCGGCAACACAGATACGCAGTATTTT. It specifies CASSSGNTDTQYF.

The rearrangement links TRBV7-2 to TRBJ1-5, with no clear D. The CDR3 sequence is 12 residues long. Trimming removed 2 bases from V and 4 bases from J, with 3 bases in between. The V gene's germline CDR1 is SGHTA and CDR2 FQGNSA. CDR3 loop: CASSLTNQPQHF. The CDR3 DNA reads TGTGCCAGCAGCTTAACTAATCAGCCCCAGCATTTT.

This chain links TRBV20-1 with TRBJ2-7; 7 bases align to TRBD1. Germline V gene lookup returns CDR1 DFQATT and CDR2 SNEGSKA (reference sequence). The CDR3 loop spans 15 amino acids. Trimming at V came to 4 bases and at J to 6 bases, leaving 15 bases not matched to a gene. The CDR3 DNA follows: TGCAGTGCTAACGTTAGGGGACAGTCCCCTCCCGAGCAGTACGTC. As protein: CSANVRGQSPPEQYV.

The V call is TRBV5-6, the J call TRBJ2-2; maybe TRBD2 (6 bases). The CDR3 is 14 amino acids. Germline V gene lookup returns CDR1 SGHDT and CDR2 YYEEEE. V was shortened by 4 bases and J by 4 bases, with 11 bases between the two germline ends. The DNA of the CDR3 is TGTGCCAGCAGCCGGGGGAAACCCACCGGGGAGCTGTTTTTT. It encodes CASSRGKPTGELFF.

The gene calls are TRBV6-4 and TRBJ2-4; TRBD2 matches at 9 bases. This CDR3 is built from 14 residues. The germline CDR1 and CDR2 sequences are MRHNA and SNTAGT. Trimming cost V 3 bases and J 7 bases; bases outside gene matches: 4. In DNA form, the CDR3 reads TGTGCCAGCAGTGAGGGGACTAGCACGAACATTCAGTACTTC. Its protein product is CASSEGTSTNIQYF.